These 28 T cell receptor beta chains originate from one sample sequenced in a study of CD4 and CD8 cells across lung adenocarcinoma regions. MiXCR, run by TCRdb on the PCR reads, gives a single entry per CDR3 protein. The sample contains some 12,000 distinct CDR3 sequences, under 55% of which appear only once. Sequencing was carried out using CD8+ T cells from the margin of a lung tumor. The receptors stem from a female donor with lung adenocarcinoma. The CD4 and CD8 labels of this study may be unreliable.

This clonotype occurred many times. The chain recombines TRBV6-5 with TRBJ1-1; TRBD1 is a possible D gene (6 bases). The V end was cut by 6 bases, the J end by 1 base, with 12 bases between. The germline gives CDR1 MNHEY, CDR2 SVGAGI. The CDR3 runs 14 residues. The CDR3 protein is CASRLGGQNTEAFF. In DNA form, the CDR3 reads TGTGCCAGCAGATTAGGGGGTCAGAACACTGAAGCTTTCTTT.

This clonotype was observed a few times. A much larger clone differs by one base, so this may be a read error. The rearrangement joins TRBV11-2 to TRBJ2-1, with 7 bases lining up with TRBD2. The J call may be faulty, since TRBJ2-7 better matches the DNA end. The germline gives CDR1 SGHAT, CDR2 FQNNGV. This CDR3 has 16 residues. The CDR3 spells CASSLGGGVIYNEQYF. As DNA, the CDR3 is TGTGCCAGCAGCTTAGGGGGGGGGGTCATCTACAATGAGCAGTACTTC.

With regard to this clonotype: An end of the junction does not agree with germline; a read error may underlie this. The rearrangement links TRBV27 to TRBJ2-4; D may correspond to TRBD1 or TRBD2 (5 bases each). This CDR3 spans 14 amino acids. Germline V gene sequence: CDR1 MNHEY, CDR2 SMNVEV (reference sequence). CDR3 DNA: TGCGCCGGCACGGGGCAGGGAGCCAAAAACACTCAGTACTTT. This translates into CAGTGQGAKNTQYF.

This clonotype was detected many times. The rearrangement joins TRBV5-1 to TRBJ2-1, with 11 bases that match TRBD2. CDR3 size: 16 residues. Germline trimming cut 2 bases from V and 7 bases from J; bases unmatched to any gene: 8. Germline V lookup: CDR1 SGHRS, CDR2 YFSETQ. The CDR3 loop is CASSLQVSGGGNEQFF. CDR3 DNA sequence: TGCGCCAGCAGCTTACAAGTTAGCGGGGGGGGAAATGAGCAGTTCTTC. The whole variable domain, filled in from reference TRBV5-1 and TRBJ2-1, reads KAGVTQTPRYLIKTRGQQVTLSCSPISGHRSVSWYQQTPGQGLQFLFEYFSETQRNKGNFPGRFSGRQFSNSRSEMNVSTLELGDSALYLCASSLQVSGGGNEQFFGPGTRLTVL.

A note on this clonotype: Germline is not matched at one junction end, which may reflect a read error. The CDR3 DNA follows: TGTGCCAGCAGTCCGAGGGGGGGGGCACCAGACACGCAGTACTTT. This codes for CASSPRGGAPDTQYF. The rearrangement links TRBV6-1 to TRBJ2-3, with a weak D call TRBD2 (7 bases). CDR1 is MNHNS, CDR2 SASEGT, per germline. CDR3 length: 15 residues.

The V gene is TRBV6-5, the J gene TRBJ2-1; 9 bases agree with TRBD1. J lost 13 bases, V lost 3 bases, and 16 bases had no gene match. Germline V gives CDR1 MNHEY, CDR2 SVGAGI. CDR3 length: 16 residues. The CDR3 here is CASSYLSGQGGETQFF. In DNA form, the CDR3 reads TGTGCCAGCAGTTATTTGTCGGGACAGGGAGGAGAGACCCAGTTCTTC.

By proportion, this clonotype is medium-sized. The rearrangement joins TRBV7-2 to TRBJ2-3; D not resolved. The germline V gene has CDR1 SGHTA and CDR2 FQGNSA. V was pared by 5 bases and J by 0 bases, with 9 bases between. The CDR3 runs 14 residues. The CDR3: CASSQSGSTDTQYF. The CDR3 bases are TGTGCCAGCAGCCAATCCGGGAGCACAGATACGCAGTATTTT.

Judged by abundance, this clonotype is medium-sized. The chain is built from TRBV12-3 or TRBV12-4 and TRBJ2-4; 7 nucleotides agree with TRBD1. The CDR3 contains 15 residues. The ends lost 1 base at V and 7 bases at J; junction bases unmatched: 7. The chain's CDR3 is CASSLGRTGGNIQYF. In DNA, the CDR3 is TGTGCCAGCAGTTTAGGTAGGACAGGCGGTAACATTCAGTACTTC.

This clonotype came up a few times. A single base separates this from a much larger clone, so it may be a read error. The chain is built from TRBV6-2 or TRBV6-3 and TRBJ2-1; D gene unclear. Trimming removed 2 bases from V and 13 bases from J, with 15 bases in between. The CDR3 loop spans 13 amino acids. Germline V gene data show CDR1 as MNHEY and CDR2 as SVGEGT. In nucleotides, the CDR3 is TGTGCCAGCAGTTACGAGCGACTGGAGACCCAGTTCTTC. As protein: CASSYERLETQFF.

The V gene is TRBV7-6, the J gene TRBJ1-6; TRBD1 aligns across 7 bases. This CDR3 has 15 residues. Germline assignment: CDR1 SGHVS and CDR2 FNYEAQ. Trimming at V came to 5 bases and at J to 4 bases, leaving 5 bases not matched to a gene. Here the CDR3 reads CASSPDRIYNSPLHF. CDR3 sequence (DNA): TGTGCCAGCAGCCCGGACAGGATTTATAATTCACCCCTCCACTTT.

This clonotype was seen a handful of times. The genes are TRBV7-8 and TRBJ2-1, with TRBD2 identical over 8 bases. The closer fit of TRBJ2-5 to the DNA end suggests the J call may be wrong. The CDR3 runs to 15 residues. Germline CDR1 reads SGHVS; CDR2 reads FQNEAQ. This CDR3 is CASSPRLAGMETQYF. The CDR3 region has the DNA TGTGCCAGCAGCCCCCGGTTAGCGGGGATGGAGACCCAGTACTTC.

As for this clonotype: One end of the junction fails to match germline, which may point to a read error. The CDR3 DNA follows: TGTGCCAGCAGTGTAAGGGACGTGGGAACCGATGCGCAGTTTTTT. Its translation is CASSVRDVGTDAQFF. The chain is built from TRBV6-1 and TRBJ2-1, with D perhaps assigned TRBD1 or TRBD2 (5 bases each). The CDR3 runs to 15 residues. CDR1 and CDR2 from the germline V gene are MNHNS and SASEGT.

CDR3 amino acids: CASRRTGVGTNEKLFF. The CDR3 bases are TGTGCCAGCAGAAGGACAGGGGTTGGGACTAATGAAAAACTGTTTTTT. The rearrangement links TRBV6-1 to TRBJ1-4; the match to TRBD1 covers 9 bases. CDR1 is MNHNS, CDR2 SASEGT, per germline. V shed 6 bases, J shed 2 bases, and the junction held 7 bases outside the gene matches. The CDR3 runs to 16 residues.

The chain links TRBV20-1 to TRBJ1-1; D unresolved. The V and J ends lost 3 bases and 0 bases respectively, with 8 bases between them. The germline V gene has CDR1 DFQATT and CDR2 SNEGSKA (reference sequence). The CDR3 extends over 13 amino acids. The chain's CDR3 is CSARKGMNTEAFF. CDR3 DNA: TGCAGTGCTAGGAAGGGAATGAACACTGAAGCTTTCTTT.

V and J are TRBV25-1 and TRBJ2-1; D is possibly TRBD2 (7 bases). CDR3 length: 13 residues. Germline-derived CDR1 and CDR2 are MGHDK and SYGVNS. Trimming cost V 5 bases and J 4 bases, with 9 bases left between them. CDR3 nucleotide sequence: TGTGCCAGCAGTAAGGGGGGGTACAATGAGCAGTTCTTC. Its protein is CASSKGGYNEQFF.

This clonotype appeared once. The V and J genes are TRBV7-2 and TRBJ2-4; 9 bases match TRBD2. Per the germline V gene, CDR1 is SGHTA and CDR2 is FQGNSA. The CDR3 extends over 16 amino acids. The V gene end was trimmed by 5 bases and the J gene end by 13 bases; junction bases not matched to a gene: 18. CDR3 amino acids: CASSAGRGGARDTQYF. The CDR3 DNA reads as TGTGCCAGCAGCGCTGGGCGGGGGGGGGCGAGAGACACGCAGTACTTC.

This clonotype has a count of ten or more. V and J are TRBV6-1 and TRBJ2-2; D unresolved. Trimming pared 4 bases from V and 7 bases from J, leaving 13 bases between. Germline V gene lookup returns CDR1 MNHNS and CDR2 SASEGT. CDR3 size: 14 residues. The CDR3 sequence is CASSALRSFGELFF. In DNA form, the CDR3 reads TGTGCCAGCAGTGCCCTTAGGAGCTTCGGGGAGCTGTTTTTT.

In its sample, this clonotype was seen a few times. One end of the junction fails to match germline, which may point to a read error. CDR3 coding DNA: TGTGCCAGCAGGGCAGGGGGCGAGGAATTCTTC. The encoded protein is CASRAGGEEFF. The chain recombines TRBV6-1 with TRBJ2-3; 8 bases are shared with TRBD1. CDR3 length equals 11 residues. Germline V gives CDR1 MNHNS, CDR2 SASEGT.

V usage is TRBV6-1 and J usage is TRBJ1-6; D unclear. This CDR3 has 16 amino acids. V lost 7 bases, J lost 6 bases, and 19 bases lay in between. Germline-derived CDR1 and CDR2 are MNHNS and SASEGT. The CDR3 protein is CASTPGRLWGNSPLHF. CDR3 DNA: TGTGCCAGCACACCGGGGAGGCTTTGGGGTAATTCACCCCTCCACTTT.

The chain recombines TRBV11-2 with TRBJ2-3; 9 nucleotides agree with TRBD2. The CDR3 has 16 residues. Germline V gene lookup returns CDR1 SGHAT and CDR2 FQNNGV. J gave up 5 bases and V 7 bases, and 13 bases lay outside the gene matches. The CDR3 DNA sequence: TGTGCCAGCAACGCCATCGGCGGGGGGGCTGTAGATACGCAGTATTTT. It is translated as CASNAIGGGAVDTQYF.

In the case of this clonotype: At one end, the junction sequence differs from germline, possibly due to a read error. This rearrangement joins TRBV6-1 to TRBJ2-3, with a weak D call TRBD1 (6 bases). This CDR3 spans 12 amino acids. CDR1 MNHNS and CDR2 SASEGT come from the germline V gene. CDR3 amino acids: CAGRQEAETQYF. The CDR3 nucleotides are TGTGCCGGCAGACAGGAGGCAGAGACGCAGTATTTT.

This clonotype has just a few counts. The CDR3 protein is CASSDSSLKYNEQFF. For the CDR3, the DNA is TGTGCCAGCAGTGATAGTTCACTAAAATACAATGAGCAGTTCTTC. V usage is TRBV6-1 and J usage is TRBJ2-1; D ambiguous. Per germline, CDR1 MNHNS and CDR2 SASEGT. The CDR3 consists of 15 residues. V dropped 3 bases and J dropped 4 bases, with 13 bases sitting between them.

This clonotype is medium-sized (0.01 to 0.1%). CDR3 bases: TGTGCCAGCAGTGAAGGGACAGGGGGCGACGAGCAGTACTTC. Translating gives CASSEGTGGDEQYF. The chain combines TRBV6-1 with TRBJ2-1; 11 bases match TRBD1. The DNA matches TRBJ2-7 better at its end, which makes the J call doubtful. The CDR3 covers 14 residues. Germline assignment: CDR1 MNHNS and CDR2 SASEGT.

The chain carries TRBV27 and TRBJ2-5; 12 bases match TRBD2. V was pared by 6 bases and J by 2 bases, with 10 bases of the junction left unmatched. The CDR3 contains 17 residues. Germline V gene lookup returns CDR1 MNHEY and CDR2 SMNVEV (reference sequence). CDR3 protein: CASRRLAGDPLQETQYF. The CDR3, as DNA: TGTGCCAGCAGAAGACTAGCGGGAGATCCCTTACAAGAGACCCAGTACTTC.

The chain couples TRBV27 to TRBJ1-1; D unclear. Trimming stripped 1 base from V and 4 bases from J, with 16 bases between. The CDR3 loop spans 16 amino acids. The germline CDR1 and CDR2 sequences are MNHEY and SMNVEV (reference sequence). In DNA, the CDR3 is TGTGCCAGCAGTTTATTGGGCACTATCATCGGCACTGAAGCTTTCTTT. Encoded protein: CASSLLGTIIGTEAFF.

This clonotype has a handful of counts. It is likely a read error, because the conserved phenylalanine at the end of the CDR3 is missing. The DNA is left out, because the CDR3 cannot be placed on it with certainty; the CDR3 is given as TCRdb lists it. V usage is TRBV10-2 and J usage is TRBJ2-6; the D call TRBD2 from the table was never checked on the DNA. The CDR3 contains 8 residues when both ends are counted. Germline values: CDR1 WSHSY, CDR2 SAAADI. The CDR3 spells CASSEGGG.

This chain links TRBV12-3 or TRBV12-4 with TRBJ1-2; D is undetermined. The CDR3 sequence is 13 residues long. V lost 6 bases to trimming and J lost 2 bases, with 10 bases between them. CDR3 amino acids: CASRPDGNYGYTF. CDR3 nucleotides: TGTGCCAGCAGACCGGACGGAAACTATGGCTACACCTTC.

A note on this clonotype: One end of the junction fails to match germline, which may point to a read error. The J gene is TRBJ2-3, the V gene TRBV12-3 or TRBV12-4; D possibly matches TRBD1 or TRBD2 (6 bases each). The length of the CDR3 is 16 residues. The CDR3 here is CASSPGEGRRTDTQYF. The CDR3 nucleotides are TGTGCCAGCAGCCCGGGAGAGGGGCGAAGGACAGATACCCAGTACTTT.